This TCR beta chain was recovered during a study of beta chain features in type 1 diabetes. Study at large: Examined across all samples were approximately 99 million sorted cells.

Study conclusions and caveats: Type 1 diabetes patients had moderately but significantly shorter TCRB CDR3s in all four CD4+ subsets. Researchers reported that naive, central memory and Treg TCRB repertoires appeared more similar in patients than in healthy donors. More deletions and fewer insertions at VDJ junctions were found in patients with type 1 diabetes.

Reverse transcription of all isolated RNA meant that expressed TCRB transcripts were sequenced. This table comes from immunoSEQ multiplex PCR, and its TCRdb copy is limited to in-frame clones, with some not included. Altogether approximately 150,000 clones are present, 13% being singletons, with the ten largest covering roughly 1.4%. CDR3 size: 16 residues. CDR1 LNHDA and CDR2 SQIVND come from the germline V gene (reference sequence). Between the trimmed V and J ends, which lost 3 bases and 0 bases, there was a span of 12 bases. Concerning this clone itself: The antigen is unknown.

Material: central memory CD4+ T cells from blood. This rearrangement joins TRBV19 to TRBJ2-4; either TRBD1 or TRBD2 may supply D (5 bases each). The receptor was derived from a man younger than 35 with type 1 diabetes. CDR3 in DNA: TGTGCCAGTAGTATCCAGTTGGGGGAAGCCAAAAACATTCAGTACTTC. This sequence encodes CASSIQLGEAKNIQYF.